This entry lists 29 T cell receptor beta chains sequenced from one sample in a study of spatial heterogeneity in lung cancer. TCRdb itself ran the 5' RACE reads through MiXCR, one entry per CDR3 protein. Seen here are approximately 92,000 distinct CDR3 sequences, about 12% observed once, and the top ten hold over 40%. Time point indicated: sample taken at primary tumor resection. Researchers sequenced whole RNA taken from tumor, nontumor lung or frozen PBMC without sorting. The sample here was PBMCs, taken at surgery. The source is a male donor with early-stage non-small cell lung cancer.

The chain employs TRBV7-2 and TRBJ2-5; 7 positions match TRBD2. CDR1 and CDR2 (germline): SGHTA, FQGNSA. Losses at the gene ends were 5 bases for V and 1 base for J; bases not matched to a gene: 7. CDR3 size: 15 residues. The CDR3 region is CASSLTSGTQETQYF. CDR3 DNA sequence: TGTGCCAGCAGCCTTACAAGCGGGACCCAAGAGACCCAGTACTTC.

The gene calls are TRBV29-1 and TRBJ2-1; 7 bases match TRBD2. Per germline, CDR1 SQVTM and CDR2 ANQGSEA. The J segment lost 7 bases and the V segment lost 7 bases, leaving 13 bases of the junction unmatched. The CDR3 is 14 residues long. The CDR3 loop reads CSDTPAGIGNEQFF. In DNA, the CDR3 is TGCAGCGACACCCCAGCGGGGATTGGGAATGAGCAGTTCTTC.

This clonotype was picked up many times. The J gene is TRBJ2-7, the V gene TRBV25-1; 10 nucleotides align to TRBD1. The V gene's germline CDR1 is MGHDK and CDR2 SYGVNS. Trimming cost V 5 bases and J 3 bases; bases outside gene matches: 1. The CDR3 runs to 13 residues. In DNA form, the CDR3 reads TGTGCCAGCAGTTGGACAGGGGGCTACGAGCAGTACTTC. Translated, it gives CASSWTGGYEQYF.

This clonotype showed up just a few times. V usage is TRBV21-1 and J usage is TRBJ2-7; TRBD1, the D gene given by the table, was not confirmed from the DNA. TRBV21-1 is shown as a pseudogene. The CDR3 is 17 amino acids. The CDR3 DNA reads TGTGCCAGCAGCTACGGTCCAACTTGGGACAGGGCCTACGAGCAGTACTTC. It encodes CASSYGPTWDRAYEQYF.

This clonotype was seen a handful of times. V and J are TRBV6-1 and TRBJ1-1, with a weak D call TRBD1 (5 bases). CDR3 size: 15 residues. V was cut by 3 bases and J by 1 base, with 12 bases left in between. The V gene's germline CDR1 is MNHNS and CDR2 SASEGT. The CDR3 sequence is CASSEFGARNTEAFF. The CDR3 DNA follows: TGTGCCAGCAGTGAGTTTGGGGCGCGGAACACTGAAGCTTTCTTT.

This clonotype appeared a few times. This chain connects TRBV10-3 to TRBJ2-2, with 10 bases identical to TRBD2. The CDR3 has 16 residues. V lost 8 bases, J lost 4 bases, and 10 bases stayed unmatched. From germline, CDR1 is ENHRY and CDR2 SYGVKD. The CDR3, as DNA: TGTGCCATCCCGACGGCCTCTAGCGGGGGCACCGGGGAGCTGTTTTTT. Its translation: CAIPTASSGGTGELFF.

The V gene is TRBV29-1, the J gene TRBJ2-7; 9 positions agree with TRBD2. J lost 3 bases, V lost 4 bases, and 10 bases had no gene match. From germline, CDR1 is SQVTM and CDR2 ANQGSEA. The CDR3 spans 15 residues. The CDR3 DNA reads TGCAGCGTTGTCTTCGGGACTAGCAGAAACTACGAGCAGTACTTC. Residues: CSVVFGTSRNYEQYF.

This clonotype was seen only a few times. Here the CDR3 reads CASSQEWVGVGYTF. CDR3 in DNA: TGCGCCAGCAGCCAAGAATGGGTCGGCGTTGGCTACACCTTC. V and J are TRBV4-3 and TRBJ1-2; D uncertain. The germline V and J ends were trimmed by 0 bases and 7 bases, with 12 bases remaining between them. The CDR3 is 14 residues long. CDR1 and CDR2 (germline): LGHNA, YSLEER.

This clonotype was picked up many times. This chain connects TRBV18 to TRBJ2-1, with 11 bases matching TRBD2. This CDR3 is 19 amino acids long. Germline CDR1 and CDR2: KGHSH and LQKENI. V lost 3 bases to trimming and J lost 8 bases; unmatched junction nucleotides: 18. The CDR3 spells CASSPYPGLAGPGGDEQFF. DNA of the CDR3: TGTGCCAGCTCACCGTACCCCGGACTAGCGGGTCCTGGGGGCGATGAGCAGTTCTTC.

The DNA of the CDR3 is TGCAGTGCTCAGAGGGCTAGCGGGAGAGCCGGGGAGCTGTTTTTT. This encodes CSAQRASGRAGELFF. The V gene is TRBV20-1, the J gene TRBJ2-2; 10 bases align to TRBD2. CDR3 length: 15 amino acids. CDR1 and CDR2 (germline): DFQATT, SNEGSKA (reference sequence). The J segment lost 6 bases and the V segment lost 5 bases, leaving 9 bases of the junction unmatched.

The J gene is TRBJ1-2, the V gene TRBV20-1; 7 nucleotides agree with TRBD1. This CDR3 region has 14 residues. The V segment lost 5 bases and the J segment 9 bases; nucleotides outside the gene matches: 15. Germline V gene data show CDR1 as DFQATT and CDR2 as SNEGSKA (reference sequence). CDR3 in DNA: TGCAGTGCTCCACGGACAGGCCGGGTTCCAAGCTACACCTTC. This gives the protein CSAPRTGRVPSYTF.

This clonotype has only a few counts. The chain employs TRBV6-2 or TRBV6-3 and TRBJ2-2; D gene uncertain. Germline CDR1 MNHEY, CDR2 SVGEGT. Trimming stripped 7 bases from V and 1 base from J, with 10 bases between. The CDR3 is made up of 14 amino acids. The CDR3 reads CASTELQNTGELFF. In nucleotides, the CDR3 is TGTGCCAGCACCGAGTTACAGAACACCGGGGAGCTGTTTTTT.

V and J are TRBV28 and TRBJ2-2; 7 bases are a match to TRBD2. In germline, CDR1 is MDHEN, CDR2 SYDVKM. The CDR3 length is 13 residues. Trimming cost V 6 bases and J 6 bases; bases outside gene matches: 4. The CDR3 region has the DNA TGTGCCAGCAGCCTGGGAGGGGCCGGGGAGCTGTTTTTT. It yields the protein CASSLGGAGELFF.

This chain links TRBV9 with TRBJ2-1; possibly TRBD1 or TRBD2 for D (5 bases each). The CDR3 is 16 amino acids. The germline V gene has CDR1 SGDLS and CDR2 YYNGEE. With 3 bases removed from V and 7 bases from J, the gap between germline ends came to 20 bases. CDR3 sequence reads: CASSGWGRQGLNEQFF. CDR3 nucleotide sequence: TGTGCCAGCAGCGGGTGGGGACGGCAAGGTCTGAATGAGCAGTTCTTC. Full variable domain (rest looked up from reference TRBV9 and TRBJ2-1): DSGVTQTPKHLITATGQRVTLRCSPRSGDLSVYWYQQSLDQGLQFLIQYYNGEERAKGNILERFSAQQFPDLHSELNLSSLELGDSALYFCASSGWGRQGLNEQFFGPGTRLTVL.

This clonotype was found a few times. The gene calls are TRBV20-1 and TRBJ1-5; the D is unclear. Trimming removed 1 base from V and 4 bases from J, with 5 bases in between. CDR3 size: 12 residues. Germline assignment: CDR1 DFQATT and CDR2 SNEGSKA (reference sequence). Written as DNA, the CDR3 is TGCAGTGCTAGAGTGGCGAATCAGCCCCAGCATTTT. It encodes CSARVANQPQHF.

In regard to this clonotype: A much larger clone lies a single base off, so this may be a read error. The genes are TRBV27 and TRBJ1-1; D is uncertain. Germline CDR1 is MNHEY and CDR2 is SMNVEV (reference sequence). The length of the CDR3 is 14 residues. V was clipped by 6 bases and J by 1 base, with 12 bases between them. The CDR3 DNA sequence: TGTGCCAGCAGATTAAGAGGCCCGAACACTGAAGCTTTCTTT. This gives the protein CASRLRGPNTEAFF.

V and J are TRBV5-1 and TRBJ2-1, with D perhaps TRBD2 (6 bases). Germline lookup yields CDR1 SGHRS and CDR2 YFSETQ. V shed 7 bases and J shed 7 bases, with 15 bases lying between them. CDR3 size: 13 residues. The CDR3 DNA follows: TGCGCCAGCCGATCGGGGAGCGGGAATGAGCAGTTCTTC. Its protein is CASRSGSGNEQFF.

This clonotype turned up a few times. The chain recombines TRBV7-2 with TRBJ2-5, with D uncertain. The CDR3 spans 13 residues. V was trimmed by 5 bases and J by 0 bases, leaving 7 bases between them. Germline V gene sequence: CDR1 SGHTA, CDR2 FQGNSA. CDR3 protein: CASSSTYQETQYF. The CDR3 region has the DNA TGTGCCAGCAGCAGTACGTACCAAGAGACCCAGTACTTC.

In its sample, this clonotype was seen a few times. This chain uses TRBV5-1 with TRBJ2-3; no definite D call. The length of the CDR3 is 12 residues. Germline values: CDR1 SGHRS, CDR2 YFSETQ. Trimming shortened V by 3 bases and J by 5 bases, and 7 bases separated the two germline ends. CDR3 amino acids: CASSSSLDTQYF. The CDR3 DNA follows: TGCGCCAGCAGCTCCTCACTAGATACGCAGTATTTT.

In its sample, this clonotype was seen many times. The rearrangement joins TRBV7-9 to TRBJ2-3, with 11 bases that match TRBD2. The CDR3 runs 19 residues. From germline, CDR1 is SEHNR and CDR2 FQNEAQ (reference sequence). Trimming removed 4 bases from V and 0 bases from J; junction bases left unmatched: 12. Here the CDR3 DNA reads TGTGCCAGCAGCTCCCGCAGGCTAGCGGGGGGCCATAGCACAGATACGCAGTATTTT. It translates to CASSSRRLAGGHSTDTQYF.

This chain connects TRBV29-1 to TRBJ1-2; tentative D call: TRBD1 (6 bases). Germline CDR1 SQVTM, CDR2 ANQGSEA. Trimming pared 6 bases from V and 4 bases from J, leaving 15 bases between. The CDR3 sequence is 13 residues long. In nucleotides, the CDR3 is TGCAGCGTGGGGGCCACCCAAGGCTATGGCTACACCTTC. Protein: CSVGATQGYGYTF.

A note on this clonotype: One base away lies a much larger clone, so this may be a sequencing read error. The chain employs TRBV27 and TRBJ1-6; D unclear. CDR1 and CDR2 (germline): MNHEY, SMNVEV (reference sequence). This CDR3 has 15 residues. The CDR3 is CVSSSLGDLNSPLHF. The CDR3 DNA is TGTGTCAGCAGTTCCCTGGGCGATTTGAATTCACCCCTCCACTTT.

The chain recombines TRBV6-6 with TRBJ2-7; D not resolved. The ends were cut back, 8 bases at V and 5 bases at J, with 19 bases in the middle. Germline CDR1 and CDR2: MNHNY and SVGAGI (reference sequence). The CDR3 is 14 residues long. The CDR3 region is CASDAPGPFHEQYF. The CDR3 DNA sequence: TGTGCCAGCGATGCTCCGGGTCCCTTCCACGAGCAGTACTTC.

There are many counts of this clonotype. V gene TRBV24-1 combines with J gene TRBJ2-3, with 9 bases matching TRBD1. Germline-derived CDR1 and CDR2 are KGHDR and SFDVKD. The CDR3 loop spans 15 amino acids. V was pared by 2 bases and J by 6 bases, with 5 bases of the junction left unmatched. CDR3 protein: CATSDSGQGLDTQYF. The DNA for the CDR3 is TGTGCCACCAGTGATTCCGGACAGGGGTTGGATACGCAGTATTTT.

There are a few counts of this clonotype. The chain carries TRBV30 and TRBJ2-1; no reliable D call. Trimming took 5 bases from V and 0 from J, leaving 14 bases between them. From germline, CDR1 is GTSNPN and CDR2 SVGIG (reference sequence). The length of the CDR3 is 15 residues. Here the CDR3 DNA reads TGTGCCTGGGGCCAAGGAGTGAGCTCCTACAATGAGCAGTTCTTC. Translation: CAWGQGVSSYNEQFF. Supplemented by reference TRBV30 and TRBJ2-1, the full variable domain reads SQTIHQWPATLVQPVGSPLSLECTVEGTSNPNLYWYRQAAGRGLQLLFYSVGIGQISSEVPQNLSASRPQDRQFILSSKKLLLSDSGFYLCAWGQGVSSYNEQFFGPGTRLTVL.

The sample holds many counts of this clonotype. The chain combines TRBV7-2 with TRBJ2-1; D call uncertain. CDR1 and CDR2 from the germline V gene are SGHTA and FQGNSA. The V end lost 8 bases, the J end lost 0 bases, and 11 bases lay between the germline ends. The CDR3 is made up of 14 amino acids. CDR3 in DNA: TGTGCCAGCGAAAGCACCAGCTCCTACAATGAGCAGTTCTTC. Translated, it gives CASESTSSYNEQFF.

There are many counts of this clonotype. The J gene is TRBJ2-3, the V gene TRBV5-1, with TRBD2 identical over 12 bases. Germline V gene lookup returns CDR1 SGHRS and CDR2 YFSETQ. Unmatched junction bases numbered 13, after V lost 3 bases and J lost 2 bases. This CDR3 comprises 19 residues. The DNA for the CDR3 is TGCGCCAGCAGCTCAACGACTAGCGGGAGAACCCCCTCCACAGATACGCAGTATTTT. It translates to CASSSTTSGRTPSTDTQYF. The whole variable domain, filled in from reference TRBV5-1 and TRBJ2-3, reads KAGVTQTPRYLIKTRGQQVTLSCSPISGHRSVSWYQQTPGQGLQFLFEYFSETQRNKGNFPGRFSGRQFSNSRSEMNVSTLELGDSALYLCASSSTTSGRTPSTDTQYFGPGTRLTVL.

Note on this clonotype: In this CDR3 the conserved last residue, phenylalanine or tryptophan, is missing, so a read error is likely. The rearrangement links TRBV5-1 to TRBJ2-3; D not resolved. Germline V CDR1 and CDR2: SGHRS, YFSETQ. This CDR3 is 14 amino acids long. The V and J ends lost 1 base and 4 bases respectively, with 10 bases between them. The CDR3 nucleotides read TGCGCCAGCAGCTTGTTCCTAGTTCCAGATACGCAGTATTTA. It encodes CASSLFLVPDTQYL.

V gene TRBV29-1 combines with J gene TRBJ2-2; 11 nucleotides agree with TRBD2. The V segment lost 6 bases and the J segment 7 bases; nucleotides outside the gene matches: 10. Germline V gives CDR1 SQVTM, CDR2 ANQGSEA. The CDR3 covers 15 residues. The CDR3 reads CSVEGTSGSGGELFF. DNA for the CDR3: TGCAGCGTCGAGGGCACTAGCGGGAGTGGCGGGGAGCTGTTTTTT.